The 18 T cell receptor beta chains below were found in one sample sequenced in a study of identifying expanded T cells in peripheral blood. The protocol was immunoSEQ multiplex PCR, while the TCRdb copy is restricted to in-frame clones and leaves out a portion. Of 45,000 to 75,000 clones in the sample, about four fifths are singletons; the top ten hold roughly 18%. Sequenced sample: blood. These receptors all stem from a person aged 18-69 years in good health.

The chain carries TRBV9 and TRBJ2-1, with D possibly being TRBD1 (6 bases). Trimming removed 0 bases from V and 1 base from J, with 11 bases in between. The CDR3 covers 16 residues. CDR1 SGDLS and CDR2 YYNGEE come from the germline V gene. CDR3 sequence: CASSVAARGSYNEQFF. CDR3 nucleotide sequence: TGTGCCAGCAGCGTAGCTGCCAGGGGTTCCTACAATGAGCAGTTCTTC.

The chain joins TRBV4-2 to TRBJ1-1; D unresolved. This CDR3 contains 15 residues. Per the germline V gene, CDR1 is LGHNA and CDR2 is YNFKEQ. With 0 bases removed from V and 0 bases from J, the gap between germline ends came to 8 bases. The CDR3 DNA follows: TGTGCCAGCAGCCAAGATAAGATTATGAACACTGAAGCTTTCTTT. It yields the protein CASSQDKIMNTEAFF.

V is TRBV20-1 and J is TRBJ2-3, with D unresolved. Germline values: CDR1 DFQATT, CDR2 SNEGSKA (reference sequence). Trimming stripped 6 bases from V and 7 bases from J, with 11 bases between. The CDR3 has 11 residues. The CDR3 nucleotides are TGCAGTGCAATCCAAAGCAATACGCAGTATTTT. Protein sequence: CSAIQSNTQYF.

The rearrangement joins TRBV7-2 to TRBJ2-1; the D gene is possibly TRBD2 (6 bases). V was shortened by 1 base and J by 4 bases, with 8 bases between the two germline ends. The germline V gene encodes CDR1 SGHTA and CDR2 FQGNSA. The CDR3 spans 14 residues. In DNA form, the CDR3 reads TGTGCCAGCAGCTTAGGGCGGGAATACAATGAGCAGTTCTTC. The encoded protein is CASSLGREYNEQFF.

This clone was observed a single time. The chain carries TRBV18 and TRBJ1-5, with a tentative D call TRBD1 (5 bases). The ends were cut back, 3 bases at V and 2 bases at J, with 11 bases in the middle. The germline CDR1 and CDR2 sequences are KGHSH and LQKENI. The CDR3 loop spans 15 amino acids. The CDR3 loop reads CASSPGGRGNQPQHF. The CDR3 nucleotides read TGTGCCAGCTCACCGGGGGGGAGGGGCAATCAGCCCCAGCATTTT.

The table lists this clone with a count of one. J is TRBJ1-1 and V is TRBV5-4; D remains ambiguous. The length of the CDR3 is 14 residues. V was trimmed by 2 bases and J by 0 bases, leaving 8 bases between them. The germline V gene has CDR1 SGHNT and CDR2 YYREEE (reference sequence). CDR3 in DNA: TGTGCCAGCAGCTTTTGGGGATTGAACACTGAAGCTTTCTTT. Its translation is CASSFWGLNTEAFF.

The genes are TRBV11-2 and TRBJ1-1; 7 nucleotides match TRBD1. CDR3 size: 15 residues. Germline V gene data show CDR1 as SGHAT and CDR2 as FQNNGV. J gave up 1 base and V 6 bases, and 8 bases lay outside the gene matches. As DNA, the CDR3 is TGTGCCAGCAGTTGGGTGACAGGGACGAACACTGAAGCTTTCTTT. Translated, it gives CASSWVTGTNTEAFF.

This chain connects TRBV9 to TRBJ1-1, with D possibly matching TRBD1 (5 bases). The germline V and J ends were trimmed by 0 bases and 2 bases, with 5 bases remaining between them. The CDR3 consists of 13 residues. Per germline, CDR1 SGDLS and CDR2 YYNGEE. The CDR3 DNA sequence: TGTGCCAGCAGCGTAGGGGACAACACTGAAGCTTTCTTT. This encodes CASSVGDNTEAFF.

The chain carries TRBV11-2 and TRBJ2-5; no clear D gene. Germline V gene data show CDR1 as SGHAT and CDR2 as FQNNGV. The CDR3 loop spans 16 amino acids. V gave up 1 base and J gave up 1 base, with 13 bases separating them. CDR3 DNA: TGTGCCAGCAGCTTAGGACTCGGAAAAATCCAAGAGACCCAGTACTTC. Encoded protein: CASSLGLGKIQETQYF. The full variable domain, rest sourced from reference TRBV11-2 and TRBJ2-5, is EAGVAQSPRYKIIEKRQSVAFWCNPISGHATLYWYQQILGQGPKLLIQFQNNGVVDDSQLPKDRFSAERLKGVDSTLKIQPAKLEDSAVYLCASSLGLGKIQETQYFGPGTRLLVL.

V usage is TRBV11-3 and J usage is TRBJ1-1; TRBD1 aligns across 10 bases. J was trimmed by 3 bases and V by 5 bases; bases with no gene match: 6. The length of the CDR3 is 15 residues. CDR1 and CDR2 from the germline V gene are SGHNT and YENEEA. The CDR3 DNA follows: TGTGCCAGCAGCAAACGACAGGGGGCGCACACTGAAGCTTTCTTT. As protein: CASSKRQGAHTEAFF.

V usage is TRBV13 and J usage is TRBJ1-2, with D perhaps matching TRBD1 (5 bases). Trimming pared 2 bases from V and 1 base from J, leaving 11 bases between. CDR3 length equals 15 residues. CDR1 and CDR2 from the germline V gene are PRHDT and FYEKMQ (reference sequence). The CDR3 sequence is CASSLNPGLNYGYTF. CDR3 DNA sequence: TGTGCCAGCAGCTTAAACCCGGGACTTAACTATGGCTACACCTTC.

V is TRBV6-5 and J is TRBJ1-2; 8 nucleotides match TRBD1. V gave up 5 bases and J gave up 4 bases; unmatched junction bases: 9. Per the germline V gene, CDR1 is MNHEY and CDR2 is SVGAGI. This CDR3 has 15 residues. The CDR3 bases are TGTGCCAGCAGTCCCGGGACAGGCTCTTCCTATGGCTACACCTTC. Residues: CASSPGTGSSYGYTF.

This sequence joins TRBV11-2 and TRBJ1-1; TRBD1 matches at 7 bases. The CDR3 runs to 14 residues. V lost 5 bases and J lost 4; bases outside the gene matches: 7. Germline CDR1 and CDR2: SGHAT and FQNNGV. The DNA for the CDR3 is TGTGCCAGCAGCCTTAAGGGGGCTATCACTGAAGCTTTCTTT. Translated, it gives CASSLKGAITEAFF.

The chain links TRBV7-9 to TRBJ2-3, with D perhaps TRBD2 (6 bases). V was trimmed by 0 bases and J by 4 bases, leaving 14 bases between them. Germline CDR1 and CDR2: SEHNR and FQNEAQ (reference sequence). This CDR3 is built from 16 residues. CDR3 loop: CASSLAAGIFADTQYF. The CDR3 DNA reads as TGTGCCAGCAGCTTAGCGGCGGGGATATTCGCAGATACGCAGTATTTT.

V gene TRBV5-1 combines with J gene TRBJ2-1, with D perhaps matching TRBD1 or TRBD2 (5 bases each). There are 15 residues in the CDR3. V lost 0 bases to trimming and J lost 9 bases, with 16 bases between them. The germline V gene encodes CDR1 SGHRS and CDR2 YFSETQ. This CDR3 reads CASSLDPGREAEQFF. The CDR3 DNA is TGCGCCAGCAGCTTGGATCCGGGACGAGAGGCTGAGCAGTTCTTC.

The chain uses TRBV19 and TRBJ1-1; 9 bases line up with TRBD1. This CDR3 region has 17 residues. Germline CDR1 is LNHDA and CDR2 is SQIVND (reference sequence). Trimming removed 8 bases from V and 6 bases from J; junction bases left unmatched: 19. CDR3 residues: CASGPGTGYSRTAEAFF. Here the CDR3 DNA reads TGTGCCAGTGGACCCGGGACAGGGTATAGTAGGACGGCTGAAGCTTTCTTT.

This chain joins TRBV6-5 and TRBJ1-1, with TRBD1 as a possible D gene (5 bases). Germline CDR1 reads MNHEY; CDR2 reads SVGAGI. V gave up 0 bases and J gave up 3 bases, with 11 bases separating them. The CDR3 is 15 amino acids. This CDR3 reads CASSYSGTGDTEAFF. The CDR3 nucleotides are TGTGCCAGCAGTTACTCGGGGACGGGGGACACTGAAGCTTTCTTT.

CDR3 sequence: CASSYYGQGWTDTQYF. CDR3 in DNA: TGTGCCAGCAGTTACTACGGACAGGGATGGACAGATACGCAGTATTTT. The J gene is TRBJ2-3, the V gene TRBV27; 8 bases align to TRBD1. V dropped 4 bases and J dropped 3; count of bases not matched to a gene: 9. Germline assignment: CDR1 MNHEY and CDR2 SMNVEV (reference sequence). The CDR3 runs to 16 residues.